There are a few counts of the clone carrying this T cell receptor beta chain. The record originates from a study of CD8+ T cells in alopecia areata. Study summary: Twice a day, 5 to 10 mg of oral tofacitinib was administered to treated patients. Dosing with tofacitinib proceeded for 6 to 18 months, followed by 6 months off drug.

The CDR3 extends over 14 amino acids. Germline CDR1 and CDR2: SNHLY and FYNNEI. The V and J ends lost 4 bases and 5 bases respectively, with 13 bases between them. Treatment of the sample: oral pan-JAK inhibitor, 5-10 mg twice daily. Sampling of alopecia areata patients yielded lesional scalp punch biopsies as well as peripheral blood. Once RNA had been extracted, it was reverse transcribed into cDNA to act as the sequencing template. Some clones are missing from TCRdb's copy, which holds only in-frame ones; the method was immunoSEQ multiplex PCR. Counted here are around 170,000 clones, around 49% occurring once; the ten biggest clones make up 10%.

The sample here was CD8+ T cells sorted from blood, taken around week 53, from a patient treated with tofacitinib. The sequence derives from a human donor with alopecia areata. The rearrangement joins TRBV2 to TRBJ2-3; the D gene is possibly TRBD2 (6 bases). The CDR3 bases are TGTGCCAGCAGTGGAAAGCGGCGGGGAGATACGCAGTATTTT. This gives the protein CASSGKRRGDTQYF.